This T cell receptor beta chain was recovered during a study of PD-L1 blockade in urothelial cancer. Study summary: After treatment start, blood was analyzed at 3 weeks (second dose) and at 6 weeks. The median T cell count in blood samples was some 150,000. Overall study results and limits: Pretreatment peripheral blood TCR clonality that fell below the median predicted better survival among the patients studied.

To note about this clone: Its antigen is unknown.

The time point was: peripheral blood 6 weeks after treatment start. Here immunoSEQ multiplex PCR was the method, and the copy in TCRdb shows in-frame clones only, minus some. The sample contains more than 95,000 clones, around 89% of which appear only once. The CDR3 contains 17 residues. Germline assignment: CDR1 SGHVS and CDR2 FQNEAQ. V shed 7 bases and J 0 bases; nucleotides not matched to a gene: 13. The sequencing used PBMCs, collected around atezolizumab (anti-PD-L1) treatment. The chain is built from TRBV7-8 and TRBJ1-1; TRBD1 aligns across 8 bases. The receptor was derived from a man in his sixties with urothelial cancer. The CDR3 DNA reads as TGTGCCAGCACAACCATCGACAGGGGAGCGATGAACACTGAAGCTTTCTTT. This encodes CASTTIDRGAMNTEAFF.